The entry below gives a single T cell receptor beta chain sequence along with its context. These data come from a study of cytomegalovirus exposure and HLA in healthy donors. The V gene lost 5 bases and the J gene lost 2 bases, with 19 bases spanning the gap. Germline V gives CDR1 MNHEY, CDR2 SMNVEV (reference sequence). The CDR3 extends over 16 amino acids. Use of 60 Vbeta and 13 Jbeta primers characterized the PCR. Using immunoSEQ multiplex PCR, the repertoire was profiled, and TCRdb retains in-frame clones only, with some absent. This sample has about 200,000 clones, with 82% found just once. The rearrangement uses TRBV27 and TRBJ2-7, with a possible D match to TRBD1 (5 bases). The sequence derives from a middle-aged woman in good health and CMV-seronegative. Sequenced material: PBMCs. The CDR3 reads CASSLLIGRAPYEQYF. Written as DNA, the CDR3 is TGTGCCAGCAGTCTCCTGATCGGCAGGGCCCCCTACGAGCAGTACTTC.